This T cell receptor (beta chain) is from a study of control samples from healthy donors and cancer patients. CDR3 length equals 14 residues. The ends lost 11 bases at V and 2 bases at J; junction bases unmatched: 4. CDR1 is MNHEY, CDR2 SVGAGI, per germline. The table came from immunoSEQ multiplex PCR; TCRdb's copy has only in-frame clones and leaves some out. The table lists around 250,000 clones, about four fifths of them singletons. Sequenced sample: PBMCs. The chain uses TRBV6-5 and TRBJ2-7; 15 bases fit TRBD2. This TCR was recovered from a woman aged 55-69 years with lung cancer. CDR3 sequence: CAAGTSGRTYEQYF. CDR3 bases: TGTGCCGCCGGGACTAGCGGGAGGACCTACGAGCAGTACTTC.